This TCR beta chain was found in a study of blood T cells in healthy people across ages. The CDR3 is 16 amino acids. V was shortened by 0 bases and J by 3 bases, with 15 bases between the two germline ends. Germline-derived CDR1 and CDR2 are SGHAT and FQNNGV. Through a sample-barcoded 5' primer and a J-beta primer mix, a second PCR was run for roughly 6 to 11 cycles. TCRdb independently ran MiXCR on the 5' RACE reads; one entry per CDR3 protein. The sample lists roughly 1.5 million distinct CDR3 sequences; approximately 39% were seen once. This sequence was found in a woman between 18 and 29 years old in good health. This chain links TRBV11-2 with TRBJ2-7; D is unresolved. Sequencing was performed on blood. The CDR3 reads CASSLEATRVGYEQYF. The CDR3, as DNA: TGTGCCAGCAGCTTAGAAGCCACCCGCGTCGGCTACGAGCAGTACTTC.